Listed below are T cell receptor beta chains from one sample, sequenced in a study of OX40 agonist ivuxolimab in advanced cancers. The data were produced by immunoSEQ multiplex PCR, yet TCRdb's version contains in-frame clones alone and is incomplete. The table includes more than 65,000 clones, roughly 80% detected once. This material consisted of CD4+ or CD8+ T cells sorted from blood, taken in a trial of the OX40 agonist ivuxolimab. The receptors were gathered from an adult with an advanced solid tumor such as melanoma, head and neck, liver or kidney cancer. The CDR3 runs from the conserved cysteine through the conserved F or W. The D gene is left open where the match is weak. Clone size, where shown, is once, few, many, or a class for clones that have expanded.

d_call: TRBD1; v_call: TRBV19; j_call: TRBJ1-6; clone_size: few; cdr3_nt: TGTGCCAGTACCCCCCGGGGACAGTATAATTCACCCCTCCACTTT; cdr3_aa: CASTPRGQYNSPLHF
d_call: -; v_call: TRBV10-3; j_call: TRBJ2-7; clone_size: few; cdr3_nt: TGTGCCATCAGGTCCAGGGAGAATGCCGACGAGCAGTACTTC; cdr3_aa: CAIRSRENADEQYF
d_call: TRBD1; v_call: TRBV7-9; j_call: TRBJ1-3; clone_size: many; cdr3_nt: TGTGCCAGCAGCGCCCGGACAGGGGGCGATGGGCCCATATATTTT; cdr3_aa: CASSARTGGDGPIYF
d_call: -; v_call: TRBV6-6; j_call: TRBJ2-5; clone_size: -; cdr3_nt: TGTGCCAGCAGTTACTCGTCCCAGTCAGCGGAGACCCAGTACTTC; cdr3_aa: CASSYSSQSAETQYF
d_call: TRBD2; v_call: TRBV6-5; j_call: TRBJ2-7; clone_size: few; cdr3_nt: TGTGCCAGCAAGCCGCGGACTAGCTCCTACGAGCAGTACTTC; cdr3_aa: CASKPRTSSYEQYF
d_call: -; v_call: TRBV12-2; j_call: TRBJ1-5; clone_size: -; cdr3_nt: TGTGCAAGTCGCTTGGAGACAGACAATCAGCCCCAGCATTTT; cdr3_aa: CASRLETDNQPQHF
d_call: TRBD1; v_call: TRBV2; j_call: TRBJ1-2; clone_size: -; cdr3_nt: TGTGCCAGCAGTTCCGGGACAGGGAGGACTAACTATGGCTACACCTTC; cdr3_aa: CASSSGTGRTNYGYTF
d_call: -; v_call: TRBV6-1; j_call: TRBJ1-4; clone_size: -; cdr3_nt: TGTGCCAGCAGGGGGGGGTTTGGTGAAAAACTGTTTTTT; cdr3_aa: CASRGGFGEKLFF
d_call: -; v_call: TRBV30; j_call: TRBJ1-5; clone_size: -; cdr3_nt: TGTGCCTGGACCCCCGAGAACAATCAGCCCCAGCATTTT; cdr3_aa: CAWTPENNQPQHF
d_call: -; v_call: TRBV2; j_call: TRBJ1-2; clone_size: -; cdr3_nt: TGTGCCAGCAGCCTACTGTACTATGGCTACACCTTC; cdr3_aa: CASSLLYYGYTF
d_call: TRBD2; v_call: TRBV7-3; j_call: TRBJ2-2; clone_size: -; cdr3_nt: TGTGCCAGCAGCTCAAATCTAGCGGGAGGATCCGGGGAGCTGTTTTTT; cdr3_aa: CASSSNLAGGSGELFF
d_call: TRBD1; v_call: TRBV28; j_call: TRBJ2-6; clone_size: -; cdr3_nt: TGTGCCAGCAAAGCAGGGGGTTCCTCTGGGGCCAACGTCCTGACTTTC; cdr3_aa: CASKAGGSSGANVLTF
d_call: -; v_call: TRBV5-8; j_call: TRBJ1-2; clone_size: -; cdr3_nt: TGTGCCAGCAGCTTGGTCACAACACGCTCTAACTATGGCTACACCTTC; cdr3_aa: CASSLVTTRSNYGYTF
d_call: -; v_call: TRBV30; j_call: TRBJ2-3; clone_size: -; cdr3_nt: TGTGCCTGGAGTGTACGGGTCACAGATACGCAGTATTTT; cdr3_aa: CAWSVRVTDTQYF
d_call: -; v_call: TRBV6-6; j_call: TRBJ2-3; clone_size: -; cdr3_nt: TGTGCCAGCAGTCAGTTCACAGATACGCAGTATTTT; cdr3_aa: CASSQFTDTQYF
d_call: -; v_call: TRBV11-3; j_call: TRBJ2-3; clone_size: -; cdr3_nt: TGTGCCAGCAGCTTCCGAGCAGATACGCAGTATTTT; cdr3_aa: CASSFRADTQYF